This T cell receptor beta chain was found in a study of T-cell reconstitution after alpha-beta-depleted transplantation in children. General observations from the study: The authors attributed T-cell counts and diversity one year after transplant mostly to newly produced T cells. Where alpha-beta T cells came from about two months after transplant was reportedly several hundred expanded graft clones. There were some patients whose high TCRbeta diversity at day 60 came from surviving recipient T cells and thymic progenitors.

Points on this clonotype: No antigen is known for it.

Unique molecular identifiers featured in how the TCRbeta library was prepared. Via MiXCR, TCRdb re-called the PCR reads, giving one row per CDR3 protein. This sample has around 670,000 distinct CDR3 sequences, with about an eighth found just once. Looked up from germline, CDR1 is GTSNPN and CDR2 is SVGIG (reference sequence). V dropped 1 base and J dropped 7; count of bases not matched to a gene: 3. The CDR3 is 13 amino acids. This sequence joins TRBV30 and TRBJ2-7; 11 bases match TRBD2. The sample consisted of PBMCs, taken before TCRalphabeta/CD19-depleted stem cell transplant. This clonotype originated in a girl under 10 years old with congenital amegakaryocytic thrombocytopenia, due to receive a stem cell transplant. CDR3 nucleotides: TGTGCCTGGAGTGAACTAGCGGGAGAGGAGCAGTACTTC. Translated: CAWSELAGEEQYF.